Listed here are 19 T cell receptor beta chains from one sample, sequenced in a study of T cells in Graves' hyperthyroidism and ophthalmopathy (dated by TCRdb to the late 2010s). Library method: multiplex PCR. Instrument used: Illumina HiSeq 2000. TCR beta CDR3 regions were amplified from RNA transcripts. The TCR CDR3 was subjected to a first round of RT-PCR using the HTBI primer set and the Qiagen OneStep RT-PCR kit. TCRdb cleaned the public reads at Q25 with fastp, built clones with MiXCR and kept in-frame beta chains. Identical CDR3 proteins give one entry, which carries the most common genes and DNA. Within this sample are around 530,000 distinct CDR3 sequences, with 17% of them counted one time only. Together, the top ten hold 17% of the sample. The sequenced sample was blood. The receptor set was obtained from a woman aged 18-35 years with Graves' ophthalmopathy.

V gene TRBV6-2 or TRBV6-3 combines with J gene TRBJ2-2, with no clear D. Germline CDR1 and CDR2: MNHEY and SVGEGT. The V end was cut by 0 bases, the J end by 1 base, with 12 bases between. This CDR3 region has 17 residues. The DNA of the CDR3 is TGTGCCAGCAGTTACTCCCCAGGAGCGTTGAACACCGGGGAGCTGTTTTTT. Translating it yields CASSYSPGALNTGELFF.

In this sample, this clonotype turned up a few times. This sequence joins TRBV28 and TRBJ1-2; D perhaps matches TRBD1 (5 bases). This CDR3 has 16 residues. Germline lookup yields CDR1 MDHEN and CDR2 SYDVKM. Trimming cost V 3 bases and J 4 bases, with 18 bases left between them. CDR3 in amino acids: CASSFRQGGLLYGYTF. CDR3 in DNA: TGTGCCAGCAGTTTCCGGCAGGGCGGGTTACTCTATGGCTACACCTTC.

The genes are TRBV4-1 and TRBJ1-3, with unresolved D. The CDR3 has 15 residues. In germline, CDR1 is MGHRA, CDR2 YSYEKL. The V gene lost 0 bases and the J gene lost 0 bases, with 6 bases spanning the gap. CDR3 sequence reads: CASSQDASSGNTIYF. The DNA of the CDR3 is TGCGCCAGCAGCCAAGATGCAAGCTCTGGAAACACCATATATTTT.

As regards this clonotype: A much larger clone differs by one base, so this may be a read error. No conserved phenylalanine or tryptophan ends this CDR3, so it is likely a read error. V usage is TRBV6-1 and J usage is TRBJ1-1; D may be TRBD1 (6 bases). The V end lost 5 bases, the J end lost 5 bases, and 18 bases lay between the germline ends. The CDR3 has 15 amino acids. Germline V gene lookup returns CDR1 MNHNS and CDR2 SASEGT. The CDR3 nucleotides read TGTGCCAGCAGTACCTCCCGACAGGTGCGAACTGAAGCTTTCCTT. Its protein product is CASSTSRQVRTEAFL.

This sequence joins TRBV5-5 and TRBJ1-1; D is perhaps TRBD1 (5 bases). From germline, CDR1 is SGHKS and CDR2 YYEKEE (reference sequence). Trimming removed 0 bases at V and 3 bases at J, with 15 bases between. There are 16 residues in the CDR3. The CDR3 DNA is TGTGCCAGCAGCTTGGGGACGACAGAGGACGACACTGAAGCTTTCTTT. Translation gives CASSLGTTEDDTEAFF.

In this sample, this clonotype turned up many times. The CDR3 region has the DNA TGTGCCAGCAGCCCCCGACTAGCGGGAGCCTACAATGAGCAGTTCTTC. Protein: CASSPRLAGAYNEQFF. V is TRBV12-3 or TRBV12-4 and J is TRBJ2-1, with TRBD2 identical over 12 bases. Germline trimming cut 6 bases from V and 2 bases from J; bases unmatched to any gene: 5. This CDR3 spans 16 amino acids.

This chain joins TRBV28 and TRBJ1-6; maybe TRBD1 (5 bases). This CDR3 contains 12 residues. Germline CDR1 reads MDHEN; CDR2 reads SYDVKM. V lost 6 bases and J lost 14, with 14 bases in between. As DNA, the CDR3 is TGTGCCAGCAGCATACGACAGTCTACCCTCCACTTT. This translates into CASSIRQSTLHF.

Of note for this clonotype: A much larger clone lies a single base off, so this may be a read error. The CDR3 nucleotides are TGTGCCGGCAGCTTAATGGGTGCCCAGGGTACAGACTACGAGCAGTACTTC. Translated, it gives CAGSLMGAQGTDYEQYF. The genes are TRBV7-9 and TRBJ2-7; D may be TRBD1 (5 bases). In germline, CDR1 is SEHNR, CDR2 FQNEAQ (reference sequence). This CDR3 contains 17 residues.

This clonotype was picked up many times. The gene calls are TRBV2 and TRBJ2-7; D unclear. Germline CDR1 reads SNHLY; CDR2 reads FYNNEI. Deletions cut 6 bases from V and 5 bases from J, with 17 bases between. This CDR3 spans 14 amino acids. Written as DNA, the CDR3 is TGTGCCAGCAGGTGGGGTCTTACGGGCGACGAGCAGTACTTC. Amino acid sequence: CASRWGLTGDEQYF.

This sequence joins TRBV19 and TRBJ2-6; 9 bases line up with TRBD1. Germline CDR1 reads LNHDA; CDR2 reads SQIVND (reference sequence). With V trimmed by 10 bases and J by 3 bases, 13 bases remained unmatched. The CDR3 consists of 17 residues. The CDR3 nucleotides are TGTGCCACGACGGAGGACAGGGGCTTTTATGGGGCCAACGTCCTGACTTTC. It yields the protein CATTEDRGFYGANVLTF.

The V gene is TRBV2, the J gene TRBJ1-2, with 7 bases lining up with TRBD1. This CDR3 has 15 residues. After removal of 7 bases from V and 4 bases from J, the junction contained 12 bases not matched to a gene. In germline, CDR1 is SNHLY, CDR2 FYNNEI. The CDR3 loop is CASKNAGGTPYGYTF. For the CDR3, the DNA is TGTGCCAGCAAAAACGCAGGGGGGACTCCCTATGGCTACACCTTC.

This clonotype showed up many times. One junction end disagrees with the germline gene, perhaps due to a read error. This chain uses TRBV20-1 with TRBJ1-6; D ambiguous. Germline CDR1 DFQATT, CDR2 SNEGSKA (reference sequence). The CDR3 has 16 amino acids. CDR3 in amino acids: CSARAQAGSFNSPLHF. Written as DNA, the CDR3 is TGCAGTGCTAGAGCCCAGGCAGGCTCCTTTAATTCACCCCTCCACTTT.

V usage is TRBV27 and J usage is TRBJ1-2; 9 nucleotides agree with TRBD1. CDR1 MNHEY and CDR2 SMNVEV come from the germline V gene (reference sequence). V shed 6 bases, J shed 8 bases, and the junction held 10 bases outside the gene matches. The CDR3 spans 14 residues. CDR3 amino acids: CASRGGDRVEGYTF. The CDR3 DNA sequence: TGTGCCAGCAGAGGAGGGGACAGGGTGGAAGGCTACACCTTC.

This clonotype was recorded at least ten times. V gene TRBV2 combines with J gene TRBJ1-4, with D perhaps matching TRBD1 (5 bases). Germline CDR1 reads SNHLY; CDR2 reads FYNNEI. CDR3 length: 16 residues. Trimming stripped 1 base from V and 7 bases from J, with 16 bases between. The DNA for the CDR3 is TGTGCCAGCAGTGAAGGCCTTCGGGGACGGGGTGAAAAACTGTTTTTT. Residues: CASSEGLRGRGEKLFF. The whole variable domain, remainder taken from reference TRBV2 and TRBJ1-4, is EPEVTQTPSHQVTQMGQEVILRCVPISNHLYFYWYRQILGQKVEFLVSFYNNEISEKSEIFDDQFSVERPDGSNFTLKIRSTKLEDSAMYFCASSEGLRGRGEKLFFGSGTQLSVL.

This clonotype was detected many times. The V gene is TRBV29-1, the J gene TRBJ2-5; D may be TRBD2 (5 bases). Germline V gives CDR1 SQVTM, CDR2 ANQGSEA. The V and J ends lost 4 bases and 2 bases respectively, with 8 bases between them. The CDR3 runs 12 residues. The CDR3 here is CSVGEQQETQYF. The CDR3 DNA sequence: TGCAGCGTTGGGGAGCAGCAAGAGACCCAGTACTTC.

This clonotype was observed many times. J is TRBJ1-3 and V is TRBV18, with TRBD1 identical over 8 bases. The V gene end was trimmed by 6 bases and the J gene end by 8 bases; junction bases not matched to a gene: 6. The CDR3 sequence is 13 residues long. The V gene's germline CDR1 is KGHSH and CDR2 LQKENI. The CDR3 DNA follows: TGTGCCAGCTCCCCTTCGACAGGGGACACCATATATTTT. It is translated as CASSPSTGDTIYF. Supplemented by reference TRBV18 and TRBJ1-3, the full variable domain reads NAGVMQNPRHLVRRRGQEARLRCSPMKGHSHVYWYRQLPEEGLKFMVYLQKENIIDESGMPKERFSAEFPKEGPSILRIQQVVRGDSAAYFCASSPSTGDTIYFGEGSWLTVV.

This clonotype showed up just a few times. The rearrangement joins TRBV5-6 to TRBJ1-3; perhaps TRBD1 as D (5 bases). V lost 1 base and J 8 bases, leaving 16 bases between the germline ends. CDR1 and CDR2 (germline): SGHDT, YYEEEE. The CDR3 extends over 15 amino acids. Written as DNA, the CDR3 is TGTGCCAGCAGCTTGACGGGGAGGGACCGACACACCATATATTTT. Amino acid sequence: CASSLTGRDRHTIYF.

The chain carries TRBV15 and TRBJ2-7, with D perhaps matching TRBD1 or TRBD2 (5 bases each). V shed 3 bases and J shed 0 bases, with 15 bases lying between them. The CDR3 runs to 16 residues. In germline, CDR1 is LNHNV, CDR2 YYDKDF (reference sequence). As DNA, the CDR3 is TGTGCCACCAGCAGGGGACGGACGGCTCGCTCCTACGAGCAGTACTTC. Translating gives CATSRGRTARSYEQYF.

This clonotype turned up a few times. The V and J genes are TRBV4-1 and TRBJ2-1, with 7 bases fitting TRBD1. The germline V gene encodes CDR1 MGHRA and CDR2 YSYEKL. CDR3 length: 15 residues. The ends lost 2 bases at V and 6 bases at J; junction bases unmatched: 7. CDR3 amino acids: CASSQSTGWGNEQFF. Here the CDR3 DNA reads TGCGCCAGCAGCCAATCGACAGGGTGGGGCAATGAGCAGTTCTTC.